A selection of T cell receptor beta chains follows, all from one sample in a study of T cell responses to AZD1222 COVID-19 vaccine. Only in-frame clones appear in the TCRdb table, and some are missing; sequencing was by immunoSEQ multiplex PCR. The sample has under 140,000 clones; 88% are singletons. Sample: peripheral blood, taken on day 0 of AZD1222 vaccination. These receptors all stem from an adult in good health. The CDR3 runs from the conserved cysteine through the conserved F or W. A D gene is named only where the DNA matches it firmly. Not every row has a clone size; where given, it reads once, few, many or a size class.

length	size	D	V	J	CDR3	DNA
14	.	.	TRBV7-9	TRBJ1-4	CASSNPGSNEKLFF	TGTGCCAGCAGCAACCCCGGGAGTAATGAAAAACTGTTTTTT
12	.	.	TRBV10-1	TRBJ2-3	CASSVQGGTQYF	TGCGCCAGCAGTGTACAAGGGGGTACGCAGTATTTT
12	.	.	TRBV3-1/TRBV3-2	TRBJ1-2	CASTSRNYGYTF	TGTGCCAGCACCTCCAGGAACTATGGCTACACCTTC
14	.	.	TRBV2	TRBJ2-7	CASTDLQGPYEQYF	TGTGCCAGCACCGACCTCCAGGGCCCCTACGAGCAGTACTTC
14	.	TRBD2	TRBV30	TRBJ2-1	CAWRRESSYNEQFF	TGTGCCTGGAGGCGGGAGAGTTCCTACAATGAGCAGTTCTTC
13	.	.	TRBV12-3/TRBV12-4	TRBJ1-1	CASRSQLTAEAFF	TGTGCCAGCAGGTCACAGCTCACTGCTGAAGCTTTCTTT
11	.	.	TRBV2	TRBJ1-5	CASSEPQPQHF	TGTGCCAGCAGTGAACCTCAGCCCCAGCATTTT
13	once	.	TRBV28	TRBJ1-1	CASSLISRTEAFF	TGTGCCAGCAGTTTAATAAGCCGCACTGAAGCTTTCTTT
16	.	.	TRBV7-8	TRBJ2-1	CASSPEGGGLYNEQFF	TGTGCCAGCAGCCCAGAGGGGGGGGGTCTTTACAATGAGCAGTTCTTC
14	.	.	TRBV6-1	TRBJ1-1	CASSEEGGGTEAFF	TGTGCCAGCAGTGAAGAGGGTGGTGGGACTGAAGCTTTCTTT
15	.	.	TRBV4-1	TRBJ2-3	CASSQGGWGTDTQYF	TGCGCCAGCAGCCAAGGTGGATGGGGCACAGATACGCAGTATTTT
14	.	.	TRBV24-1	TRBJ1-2	CATSARDRSHGYTF	TGTGCCACCAGTGCCCGGGACCGCTCGCATGGCTACACCTTC
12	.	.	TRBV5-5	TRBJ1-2	CASSAPTYGYTF	TGTGCCAGCAGCGCGCCTACGTATGGCTACACCTTC
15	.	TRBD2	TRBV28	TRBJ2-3	CASRRTSGRLDTQYF	TGTGCCAGCAGACGCACTAGCGGGAGATTGGATACGCAGTATTTT
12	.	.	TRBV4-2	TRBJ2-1	CASSLEFNEQFF	TGTGCCAGCAGCCTAGAATTCAATGAGCAGTTCTTC
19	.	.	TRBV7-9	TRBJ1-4	CASSLEGWGRRWADEKLFF	TGTGCCAGCAGCTTAGAGGGGTGGGGACGCCGATGGGCGGATGAAAAACTGTTTTTT
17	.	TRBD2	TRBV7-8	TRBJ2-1	CASSSTRGGANYNEQFF	TGTGCCAGCAGCTCCACCCGCGGGGGGGCGAACTACAATGAGCAGTTCTTC
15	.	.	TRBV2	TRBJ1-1	CASSPQGGKNTEAFF	TGTGCCAGCAGCCCGCAGGGAGGAAAGAACACTGAAGCTTTCTTT
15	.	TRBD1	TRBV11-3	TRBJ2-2	CASSPRQGFAGELFF	TGTGCCAGCAGCCCACGACAGGGTTTCGCCGGGGAGCTGTTTTTT
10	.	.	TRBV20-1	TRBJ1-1	CSARDFYAFF	TGCAGTGCCCGGGATTTTTATGCTTTCTTT
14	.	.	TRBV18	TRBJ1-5	CASSPGRGNQPQHF	TGTGCCAGCTCACCCGGAAGAGGCAATCAGCCCCAGCATTTT
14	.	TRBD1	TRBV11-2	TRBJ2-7	CASSFGTVAYEQYF	TGTGCCAGCAGTTTCGGGACAGTAGCCTACGAGCAGTACTTC
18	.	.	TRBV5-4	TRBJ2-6	CASSLDRAGTSGANVLTF	TGTGCCAGCAGCTTGGACAGGGCGGGGACCTCTGGGGCCAACGTCCTGACTTTC
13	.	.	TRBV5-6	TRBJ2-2	CASSPRVGGELFF	TGTGCCAGCAGCCCCCGAGTCGGCGGGGAGCTGTTTTTT
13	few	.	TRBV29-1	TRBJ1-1	CSVPSTGNTEAFF	TGCAGCGTTCCCTCGACGGGGAACACTGAAGCTTTCTTT
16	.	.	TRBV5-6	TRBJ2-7	CASSLAVGLVIAEQYF	TGTGCCAGCAGCTTGGCCGTTGGGCTAGTGATCGCCGAGCAGTACTTC
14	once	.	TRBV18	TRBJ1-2	CASSRGANNYGYTF	TGTGCCAGCTCACGCGGGGCAAATAACTATGGCTACACCTTC
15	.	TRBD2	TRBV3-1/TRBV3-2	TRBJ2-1	CASSVTSRTMYEQFF	TGTGCCAGCAGCGTGACTAGCAGGACTATGTATGAGCAGTTCTTC
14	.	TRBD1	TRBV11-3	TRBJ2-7	CASSFRQGDGEQYF	TGTGCCAGCAGCTTTCGACAGGGGGACGGCGAGCAGTACTTC
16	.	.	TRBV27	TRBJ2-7	CASKAGLTLSSYEQYF	TGTGCCAGCAAGGCTGGACTAACTCTGTCTTCCTACGAGCAGTACTTC
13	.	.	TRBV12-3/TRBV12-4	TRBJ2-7	CASTPTESYEQYF	TGTGCCAGCACCCCGACCGAGTCCTACGAGCAGTACTTC
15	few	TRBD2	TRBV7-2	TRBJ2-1	CASSLTSGRMNEQFF	TGTGCCAGCAGTTTAACTAGCGGGAGAATGAATGAGCAGTTCTTC
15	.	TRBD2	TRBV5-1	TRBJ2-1	CASSLAGASYNEQFF	TGCGCCAGCAGCTTAGCGGGGGCTTCCTACAATGAGCAGTTCTTC
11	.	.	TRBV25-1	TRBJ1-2	CASSEFFGYTF	TGTGCCAGCAGTGAATTCTTCGGCTACACCTTC
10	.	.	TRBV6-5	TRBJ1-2	CASSSNGYTF	TGTGCCAGCAGTTCGAATGGCTACACCTTC
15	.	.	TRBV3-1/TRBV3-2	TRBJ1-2	CASSPRRERSYGYTF	TGTGCCAGCAGCCCCCGCAGGGAGAGAAGCTATGGCTACACCTTC
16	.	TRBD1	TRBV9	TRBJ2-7	CASSVGSGTGAAEQYF	TGTGCCAGCAGCGTAGGATCCGGGACAGGGGCCGCCGAGCAGTACTTC
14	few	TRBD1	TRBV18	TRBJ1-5	CASSAGTGNQPQHF	TGTGCCAGCTCGGCCGGGACAGGGAATCAGCCCCAGCATTTT
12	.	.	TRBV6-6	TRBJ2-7	CASKGGEVEQYF	TGTGCCAGCAAGGGGGGAGAGGTCGAGCAGTACTTC
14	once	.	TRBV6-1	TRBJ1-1	CASSEADRNTEAFF	TGTGCCAGCAGTGAAGCGGACAGAAACACTGAAGCTTTCTTT
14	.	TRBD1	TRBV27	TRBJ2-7	CASSFGQGTYEQYF	TGTGCCAGCAGTTTCGGACAGGGTACGTACGAGCAGTACTTC
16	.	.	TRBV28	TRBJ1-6	CASTISVGGRDSPLHF	TGTGCCAGCACCATAAGCGTGGGGGGTAGGGATTCACCCCTCCACTTT
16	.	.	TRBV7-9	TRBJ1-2	CASSLVGTAANYGYTF	TGTGCCAGCAGCTTAGTGGGTACTGCTGCTAACTATGGCTACACCTTC
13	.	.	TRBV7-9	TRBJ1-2	CASSLAAAYGYTF	TGTGCCAGCAGCTTAGCAGCGGCCTATGGCTACACCTTC
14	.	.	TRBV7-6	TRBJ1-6	CASSQDIRNSPLHF	TGTGCCAGCAGCCAGGACATAAGGAATTCACCCCTCCACTTT
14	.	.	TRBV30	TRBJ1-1	CAWSVQAGGPGAFF	TGTGCCTGGAGTGTCCAGGCTGGAGGCCCGGGAGCTTTCTTT
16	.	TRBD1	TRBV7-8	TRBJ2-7	CASSSIRDRGLYEQYF	TGTGCCAGCAGCTCCATACGGGACAGGGGGCTCTACGAGCAGTACTTC
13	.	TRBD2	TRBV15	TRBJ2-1	CATSGGVRDEQFF	TGTGCCACCAGCGGGGGGGTTCGGGATGAGCAGTTCTTC
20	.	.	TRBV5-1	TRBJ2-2	CASSFRDSKRGPWNTGELFF	TGCGCCAGCAGCTTTAGGGATTCCAAGAGGGGACCCTGGAACACCGGGGAGCTGTTTTTT
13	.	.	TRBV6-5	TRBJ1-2	CASSLDILGGYTF	TGTGCCAGCAGTTTGGACATCCTGGGCGGCTACACCTTC